This TCR beta chain is drawn from a study of glioma-infiltrating T cells. Amplification of TCR alpha and beta CDR3 regions from RNA used iRepertoire nested multiplex PCR. TCRdb reprocessed the multiplex PCR reads via MiXCR and lists one record per CDR3 protein. The table has roughly 120,000 distinct CDR3 sequences, less than 30% seen once. Per germline, CDR1 SQVTM and CDR2 ANQGSEA. Trimming at V came to 7 bases and at J to 7 bases, leaving 6 bases not matched to a gene. CDR3 length equals 13 residues. Study outcomes and limitations: Only very few CDR3 sequences appeared in both tissue and blood.

This clonotype was seen more than once but under ten times. Its specificity is not known. The V and J genes are TRBV29-1 and TRBJ2-7; 14 nucleotides align to TRBD2. The sequenced sample consisted of glioma tissue, nonneoplastic brain tissue, or PBMCs (not recorded which). This sequence was found in a human donor with low-grade glioma or glioblastoma, undergoing nonglioma brain surgery, or in good health (not recorded which). CDR3 sequence (DNA): TGCAGCGCTGCGACTAGCGGGAGGGGGGAGCAGTACTTC. Protein sequence: CSAATSGRGEQYF.